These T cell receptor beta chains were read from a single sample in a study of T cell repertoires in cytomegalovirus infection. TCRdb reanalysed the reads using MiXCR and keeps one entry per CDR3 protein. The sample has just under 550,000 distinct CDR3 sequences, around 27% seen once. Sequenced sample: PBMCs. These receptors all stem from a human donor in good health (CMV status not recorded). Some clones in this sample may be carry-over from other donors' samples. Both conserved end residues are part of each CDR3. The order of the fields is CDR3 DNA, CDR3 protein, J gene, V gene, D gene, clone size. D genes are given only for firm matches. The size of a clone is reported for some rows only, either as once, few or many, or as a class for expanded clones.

CDR3 DNA: TGTGCCAGCCAGGAGGGGGCAGGGAACACTGAAGCTTTCTTT
CDR3 protein: CASQEGAGNTEAFF
J gene: TRBJ1-1
V gene: TRBV6-1
D gene: TRBD1
clone size: few

CDR3 DNA: TGCAGCGCCCAACCCCGGGACAGCTTGAACACTGAAGCTTTCTTT
CDR3 protein: CSAQPRDSLNTEAFF
J gene: TRBJ1-1
V gene: TRBV29-1
D gene: TRBD1
clone size: NA

CDR3 DNA: TGTGCCAGCAGCATGGGACTAGCGGGAGAAGAGACCCAGTACTTC
CDR3 protein: CASSMGLAGEETQYF
J gene: TRBJ2-5
V gene: TRBV7-6
D gene: TRBD2
clone size: few

CDR3 DNA: TGTGCCAGCAGCGATAGGCAGGGAGAGACCCAGTACTTC
CDR3 protein: CASSDRQGETQYF
J gene: TRBJ2-5
V gene: TRBV13
D gene: NA
clone size: once

CDR3 DNA: TGCGCCAGCAGCCAAGATCTAGGGAGGGAGCTGTTTTTT
CDR3 protein: CASSQDLGRELFF
J gene: TRBJ2-2
V gene: TRBV4-3
D gene: NA
clone size: few

CDR3 DNA: TGTGCCAGCAGTTTAAACCGACTTGAGCCGGATGAGCAGTTCTTC
CDR3 protein: CASSLNRLEPDEQFF
J gene: TRBJ2-1
V gene: TRBV12-3/TRBV12-4
D gene: NA
clone size: NA

CDR3 DNA: TGTGCCAGCAGCCGGGCGGGTAATGAAAAACTGTTTTTT
CDR3 protein: CASSRAGNEKLFF
J gene: TRBJ1-4
V gene: TRBV11-1
D gene: NA
clone size: many

CDR3 DNA: TGCGCCAGCAGACCGGGACTGGCGGGAGAGACCCAGTACTTC
CDR3 protein: CASRPGLAGETQYF
J gene: TRBJ2-5
V gene: TRBV5-1
D gene: NA
clone size: few

CDR3 DNA: TGTGCCAGCAGCTCCACCTCGAGCGGGAGGCGCAATGAGCAGTTCTTC
CDR3 protein: CASSSTSSGRRNEQFF
J gene: TRBJ2-1
V gene: TRBV7-9
D gene: TRBD2
clone size: NA

CDR3 DNA: TGTGCCAGCAGCCCCCGACGAGGCGGGAGGGCCCTCGGCACCGGGGAGCTGTTTTTT
CDR3 protein: CASSPRRGGRALGTGELFF
J gene: TRBJ2-2
V gene: TRBV7-9
D gene: TRBD2
clone size: few

CDR3 DNA: TGCGCCAGCAGCCAAGACGCTAGCCCCTGGGGGGAGCTGTTTTTT
CDR3 protein: CASSQDASPWGELFF
J gene: TRBJ2-2
V gene: TRBV4-3
D gene: NA
clone size: NA

CDR3 DNA: TGTGCCAGCAGCTTAATTTCTTTGCCTAGCGGGAGAGGCTGGTACAATGAGCAGTTCTTC
CDR3 protein: CASSLISLPSGRGWYNEQFF
J gene: TRBJ2-1
V gene: TRBV7-8
D gene: TRBD2
clone size: many

CDR3 DNA: TGTGCCAGCAATCCAGGGGACTCCTACGAGCAGTACTTC
CDR3 protein: CASNPGDSYEQYF
J gene: TRBJ2-7
V gene: TRBV28
D gene: NA
clone size: NA

CDR3 DNA: TGTGCCATCAGTAACCCTACAGGGCTCGTAGAGACCCAGTACTTC
CDR3 protein: CAISNPTGLVETQYF
J gene: TRBJ2-5
V gene: TRBV10-3
D gene: NA
clone size: NA

CDR3 DNA: TGTGCCAGCAGAAACCGGCAGGGGGCCCAGGCTTTCTTT
CDR3 protein: CASRNRQGAQAFF
J gene: TRBJ1-1
V gene: TRBV6-5
D gene: TRBD1
clone size: few

CDR3 DNA: TGTGCCAGCCTAGTTCAGGACAGGGGGGGAGAAGCTTTCTTT
CDR3 protein: CASLVQDRGGEAFF
J gene: TRBJ1-1
V gene: TRBV7-9
D gene: TRBD1
clone size: many

CDR3 DNA: TGTGCCAGCAGTTTATGGCAGGCAACCCGTCTAGGCTACACCTTC
CDR3 protein: CASSLWQATRLGYTF
J gene: TRBJ1-2
V gene: TRBV28
D gene: NA
clone size: NA

CDR3 DNA: TGTGCCAGCAGCTTCGGGTACGATCAGCCCCAGCATTTT
CDR3 protein: CASSFGYDQPQHF
J gene: TRBJ1-5
V gene: TRBV7-2
D gene: NA
clone size: many

CDR3 DNA: TGTGCCAGCAGCGTAGTGAGGGGGGAGCAGTACTTC
CDR3 protein: CASSVVRGEQYF
J gene: TRBJ2-7
V gene: TRBV9
D gene: NA
clone size: NA

CDR3 DNA: TGTGCCAGCAGCTTAGCGGGTGGACTACAAGAGACCCAGTACTTC
CDR3 protein: CASSLAGGLQETQYF
J gene: TRBJ2-5
V gene: TRBV11-2
D gene: NA
clone size: many

CDR3 DNA: TGTGCCATCAGCAAGTGGGTTAGCACTGAAGCTTTCTTT
CDR3 protein: CAISKWVSTEAFF
J gene: TRBJ1-1
V gene: TRBV12-3/TRBV12-4
D gene: NA
clone size: NA

CDR3 DNA: TGTGCCAGCAGCTTAGCTAGCGGGAAGAACGATGAGCAGTTCTTC
CDR3 protein: CASSLASGKNDEQFF
J gene: TRBJ2-1
V gene: TRBV7-8
D gene: TRBD2
clone size: NA

CDR3 DNA: TGTGCCAGCGCCCCCGACAGTAACTATGGCTACACCTTC
CDR3 protein: CASAPDSNYGYTF
J gene: TRBJ1-2
V gene: TRBV7-8
D gene: NA
clone size: few

CDR3 DNA: TGTGCCAGCAGCTTTGGCTACCTCACCGGGGAGCTGTTTTTT
CDR3 protein: CASSFGYLTGELFF
J gene: TRBJ2-2
V gene: TRBV7-2
D gene: NA
clone size: few

CDR3 DNA: TGCAGCGTTGTTACAGGGGTGAACCCGAATCAGCCCCAGCATTTT
CDR3 protein: CSVVTGVNPNQPQHF
J gene: TRBJ1-5
V gene: TRBV29-1
D gene: TRBD1
clone size: few

CDR3 DNA: TGTGCCACCAGCAGAGCCGGACAGAGCTCTGGAAACACCATATATTTT
CDR3 protein: CATSRAGQSSGNTIYF
J gene: TRBJ1-3
V gene: TRBV15
D gene: NA
clone size: many

CDR3 DNA: TGCAGTGCTACAAACCGAGACAATCAGGGGAAAGCTTTCTTT
CDR3 protein: CSATNRDNQGKAFF
J gene: TRBJ1-1
V gene: TRBV20-1
D gene: NA
clone size: few

CDR3 DNA: TGTGCCAGCAGTAACAGAAGGGGGGAGTTCTTC
CDR3 protein: CASSNRRGEFF
J gene: TRBJ2-1
V gene: TRBV6-5
D gene: NA
clone size: few